Following are 8 T cell receptor beta chains from one sample sequenced in a study of blood T cell repertoires in COVID-19. The protocol was immunoSEQ multiplex PCR, while the TCRdb copy is restricted to in-frame clones and leaves out a portion. The sample records about 200,000 clones, approximately 88% being singletons. The source material was peripheral blood. The receptors derive from a man between 40 and 49 years old with acute or convalescent COVID-19.

The rearrangement joins TRBV6-2 or TRBV6-3 to TRBJ2-7; D might be TRBD1 (5 bases). The CDR3 sequence is 15 residues long. CDR1 MNHEY and CDR2 SVGEGT come from the germline V gene. Trimming removed 2 bases from V and 0 bases from J, with 11 bases in between. The CDR3 sequence is CASSYTGFASYEQYF. The CDR3 DNA is TGTGCCAGCAGTTACACAGGTTTCGCCTCCTACGAGCAGTACTTC.

The gene calls are TRBV27 and TRBJ1-1; 7 bases agree with TRBD1. The CDR3 is made up of 14 amino acids. Trimming took 8 bases from V and 5 from J; bases not matched to a gene: 11. Germline V CDR1 and CDR2: MNHEY, SMNVEV (reference sequence). DNA of the CDR3: TGTGCCAGCCACAGAGGGGGCGGTAAAACTGAAGCTTTCTTT. As protein: CASHRGGGKTEAFF.

The chain carries TRBV3-1 (or the pseudogene TRBV3-2) and TRBJ2-5; tentatively, D is TRBD2 (6 bases). The V gene lost 4 bases and the J gene lost 2 bases, with 8 bases spanning the gap. This CDR3 is built from 13 residues. The germline V gene encodes CDR1 LGHDT and CDR2 YNNKEL (reference sequence). CDR3 in DNA: TGTGCCAGCAGCCCTCTAGCGCAAGAGACCCAGTACTTC. Its protein product is CASSPLAQETQYF.

This chain links TRBV3-1 (or the pseudogene TRBV3-2) with TRBJ1-2; D may be TRBD1 (5 bases). In germline, CDR1 is LGHDT, CDR2 YNNKEL (reference sequence). The CDR3 runs 12 residues. Trimming took 9 bases from V and 2 from J, leaving 10 bases between them. CDR3 DNA sequence: TGTGCCAGTGAGGACACAAACTATGGCTACACCTTC. Translating gives CASEDTNYGYTF.

The V and J genes are TRBV5-6 and TRBJ2-3; 7 bases match TRBD2. In germline, CDR1 is SGHDT, CDR2 YYEEEE. The CDR3 totals 15 residues. J lost 2 bases, V lost 0 bases, and 3 bases had no gene match. CDR3 DNA sequence: TGTGCCAGCAGCTTGGGGAGCGGGACCACAGATACGCAGTATTTT. It encodes CASSLGSGTTDTQYF.

Notes on this clone: Other DNA sequences in the same sample also yield this CDR3. This sequence joins TRBV30 and TRBJ2-7; 9 positions match TRBD1. This CDR3 has 13 amino acids. The germline V gene encodes CDR1 GTSNPN and CDR2 SVGIG (reference sequence). V lost 2 bases to trimming and J lost 4 bases; unmatched junction nucleotides: 3. The CDR3 nucleotides read TGTGCCTGGAGTCGGGGACAGGGTTACGAGCAGTACTTC. It encodes CAWSRGQGYEQYF.

In regard to this clone: One end of the junction varies from germline; a read error may be responsible. As DNA, the CDR3 is TGTGCCAGCAGTGTCGGTACAGCTCGGAGGTGGAACTTC. It codes for CASSVGTARRWNF. This chain uses TRBV2 with TRBJ2-7; D is possibly TRBD2 (5 bases). The length of the CDR3 is 13 residues. The V gene's germline CDR1 is SNHLY and CDR2 FYNNEI.

The rearrangement links TRBV10-3 to TRBJ1-5; 9 nucleotides align to TRBD1. The CDR3 is made up of 17 amino acids. The V segment lost 11 bases and the J segment 4 bases; nucleotides outside the gene matches: 18. Germline V gene sequence: CDR1 ENHRY, CDR2 SYGVKD. CDR3 amino acids: CAPYEPTRDRENQPQHF. The CDR3 nucleotides are TGTGCCCCTTATGAACCCACCCGGGACAGGGAAAATCAGCCCCAGCATTTT.